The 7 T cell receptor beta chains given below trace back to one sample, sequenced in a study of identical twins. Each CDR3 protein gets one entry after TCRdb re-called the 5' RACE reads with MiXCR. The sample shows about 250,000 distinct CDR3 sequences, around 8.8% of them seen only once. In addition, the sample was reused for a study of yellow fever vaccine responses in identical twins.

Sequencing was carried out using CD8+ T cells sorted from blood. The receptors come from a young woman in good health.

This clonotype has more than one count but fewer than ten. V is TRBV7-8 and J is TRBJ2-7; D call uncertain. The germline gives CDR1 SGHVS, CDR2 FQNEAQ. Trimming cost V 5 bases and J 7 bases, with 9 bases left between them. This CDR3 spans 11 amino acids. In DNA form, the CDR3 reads TGTGCCAGCAGCATAGGAAGTGAGCAGTACTTC. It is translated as CASSIGSEQYF.

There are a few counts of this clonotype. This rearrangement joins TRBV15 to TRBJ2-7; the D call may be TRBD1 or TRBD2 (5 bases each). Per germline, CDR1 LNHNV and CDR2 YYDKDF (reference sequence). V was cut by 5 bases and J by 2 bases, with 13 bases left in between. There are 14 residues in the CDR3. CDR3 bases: TGTGCCACCAGCTCGGGACCTGACACCTACGAGCAGTACTTC. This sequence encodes CATSSGPDTYEQYF.

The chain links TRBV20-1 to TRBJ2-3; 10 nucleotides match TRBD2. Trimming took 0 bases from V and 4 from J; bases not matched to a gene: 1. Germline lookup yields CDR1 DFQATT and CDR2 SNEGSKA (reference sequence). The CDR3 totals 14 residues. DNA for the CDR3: TGCAGTGCTAGAGACCTAGCGGGGGCAGATACGCAGTATTTT. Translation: CSARDLAGADTQYF.

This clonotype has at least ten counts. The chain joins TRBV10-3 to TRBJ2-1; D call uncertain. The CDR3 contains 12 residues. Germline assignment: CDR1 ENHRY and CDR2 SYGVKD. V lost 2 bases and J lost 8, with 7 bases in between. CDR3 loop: CAISEMGDEQFF. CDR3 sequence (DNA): TGTGCCATCAGTGAGATGGGTGATGAGCAGTTCTTC.

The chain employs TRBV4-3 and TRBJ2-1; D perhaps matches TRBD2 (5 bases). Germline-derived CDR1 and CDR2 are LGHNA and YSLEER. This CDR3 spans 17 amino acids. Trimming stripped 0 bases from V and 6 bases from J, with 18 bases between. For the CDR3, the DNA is TGCGCCAGCAGCCAAGAAATTACGGCGGGTACGGGCAATGAGCAGTTCTTC. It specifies CASSQEITAGTGNEQFF.

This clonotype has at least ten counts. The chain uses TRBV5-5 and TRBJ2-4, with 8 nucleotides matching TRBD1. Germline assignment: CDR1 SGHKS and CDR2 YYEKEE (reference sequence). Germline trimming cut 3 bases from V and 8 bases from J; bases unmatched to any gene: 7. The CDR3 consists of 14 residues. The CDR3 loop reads CASSSEDRVDIQYF. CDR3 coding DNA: TGTGCCAGCAGCTCAGAGGACAGGGTGGACATTCAGTACTTC.

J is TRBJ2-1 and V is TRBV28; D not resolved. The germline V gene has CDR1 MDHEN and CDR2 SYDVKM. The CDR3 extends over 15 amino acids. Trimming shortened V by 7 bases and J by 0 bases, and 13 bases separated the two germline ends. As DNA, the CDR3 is TGTGCCAGCACCGCGGACGTTAGCTCCTACAATGAGCAGTTCTTC. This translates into CASTADVSSYNEQFF.